One sample yielded the 32 T cell receptor beta chains listed below, sequenced in a study of blood T cell repertoires in COVID-19. Libraries were prepared by immunoSEQ multiplex PCR; TCRdb keeps only in-frame clonotypes and omits some of them. The sample consists of under 400,000 clones, 87% of them appearing once. The sample consisted of peripheral blood. Every receptor here comes from a woman in her 30s with COVID-19, enrolled during active disease.

The chain uses TRBV28 and TRBJ2-5; D gene ambiguous. CDR1 and CDR2 (germline): MDHEN, SYDVKM. The CDR3 runs to 12 residues. V dropped 2 bases and J dropped 7 bases, with 8 bases sitting between them. The CDR3 region is CASSLGTGTQYF. The CDR3 nucleotides are TGTGCCAGCAGTTTAGGTACCGGGACCCAGTACTTC.

The chain joins TRBV19 to TRBJ2-7; TRBD1 aligns across 9 bases. The CDR3 is 11 amino acids. The V gene's germline CDR1 is LNHDA and CDR2 SQIVND (reference sequence). The V gene end was trimmed by 6 bases and the J gene end by 7 bases; junction bases not matched to a gene: 1. CDR3 protein: CASRTGGEQYF. The CDR3 DNA sequence: TGTGCCAGTAGGACAGGGGGTGAGCAGTACTTC.

The J gene is TRBJ2-1, the V gene TRBV7-2; D is perhaps TRBD1 (6 bases). Germline V gene lookup returns CDR1 SGHTA and CDR2 FQGNSA. The germline V and J ends were trimmed by 7 bases and 3 bases, with 16 bases remaining between them. The CDR3 is made up of 15 amino acids. CDR3: CASTVDRRLYNEQFF. CDR3 DNA: TGTGCCAGCACCGTCGACAGGCGCCTCTACAATGAGCAGTTCTTC.

CDR3 region: CASSLGAGGGYNSPLHF. The CDR3 nucleotides are TGTGCCAGCAGCTTAGGAGCGGGGGGCGGCTATAATTCACCCCTCCACTTT. The rearrangement links TRBV11-2 to TRBJ1-6, with D perhaps TRBD1 (6 bases). This CDR3 region has 17 residues. Trimming left V 1 base short and J 3 bases short, with 13 bases between. Germline CDR1 and CDR2: SGHAT and FQNNGV.

This clone was recorded only once. The chain uses TRBV20-1 and TRBJ2-7; D might be TRBD2 (5 bases). From germline, CDR1 is DFQATT and CDR2 SNEGSKA (reference sequence). With 3 bases removed from V and 5 bases from J, the gap between germline ends came to 8 bases. This CDR3 spans 11 amino acids. DNA of the CDR3: TGCAGTGCTAGGGCCGGGGACGAGCAGTACTTC. Translating gives CSARAGDEQYF.

This chain connects TRBV2 to TRBJ2-1; D gene uncertain. The CDR3 runs to 13 residues. Germline CDR1 SNHLY, CDR2 FYNNEI. Trimming cost V 2 bases and J 7 bases, with 9 bases left between them. The CDR3: CASSERAGNEQFF. CDR3 DNA sequence: TGTGCCAGCAGTGAAAGAGCCGGGAATGAGCAGTTCTTC.

The chain has TRBV20-1 and TRBJ1-3, with TRBD1 as a possible D gene (5 bases). The CDR3 covers 11 residues. V was clipped by 6 bases and J by 9 bases, with 12 bases between them. CDR1 is DFQATT and CDR2 is SNEGSKA in the germline V gene (reference sequence). Here the CDR3 reads CSARGVGTIYF. The CDR3 DNA is TGCAGTGCCCGGGGGGTCGGCACCATATATTTT.

The V gene is TRBV2, the J gene TRBJ2-1; the D is unclear. Germline CDR1 SNHLY, CDR2 FYNNEI. Trimming pared 7 bases from V and 6 bases from J, leaving 16 bases between. This CDR3 region has 14 residues. CDR3: CASTELSVGNEQFF. In nucleotides, the CDR3 is TGTGCCAGCACGGAACTATCCGTCGGCAATGAGCAGTTCTTC. The full variable domain, with the rest looked up from reference TRBV2 and TRBJ2-1, is EPEVTQTPSHQVTQMGQEVILRCVPISNHLYFYWYRQILGQKVEFLVSFYNNEISEKSEIFDDQFSVERPDGSNFTLKIRSTKLEDSAMYFCASTELSVGNEQFFGPGTRLTVL.

The chain recombines TRBV15 with TRBJ2-5; the D gene is possibly TRBD1 (7 bases). This CDR3 has 18 amino acids. V was trimmed by 3 bases and J by 5 bases, leaving 25 bases between them. Per the germline V gene, CDR1 is LNHNV and CDR2 is YYDKDF (reference sequence). CDR3 sequence: CATSRGSGGLGSRETQYF. CDR3 coding DNA: TGTGCCACCAGCAGGGGGTCAGGGGGGCTGGGTTCACGGGAGACCCAGTACTTC.

The chain employs TRBV11-2 and TRBJ2-4, with TRBD2 as a possible D gene (5 bases). With 7 bases removed from V and 0 bases from J, the gap between germline ends came to 16 bases. The CDR3 contains 16 residues. Germline V CDR1 and CDR2: SGHAT, FQNNGV. The chain's CDR3 is CASNSEPAEAKNIQYF. The CDR3 DNA follows: TGTGCCAGCAACTCTGAGCCAGCGGAAGCCAAAAACATTCAGTACTTC.

The chain couples TRBV5-6 to TRBJ1-5; 7 nucleotides line up with TRBD1. Germline loops: CDR1 SGHDT, CDR2 YYEEEE. The CDR3 covers 12 residues. J was trimmed by 11 bases and V by 4 bases; bases with no gene match: 6. CDR3 sequence reads: CASSEQGMAQHF. CDR3 coding DNA: TGTGCCAGCAGCGAACAGGGGATGGCCCAGCATTTT. The entire variable domain, with the rest obtained from reference TRBV5-6 and TRBJ1-5, is as follows: DAGVTQSPTHLIKTRGQQVTLRCSPKSGHDTVSWYQQALGQGPQFIFQYYEEEERQRGNFPDRFSGHQFPNYSSELNVNALLLGDSALYLCASSEQGMAQHFGDGTRLSIL.

This chain joins TRBV28 and TRBJ2-7; D gene unclear. The V end was cut by 2 bases, the J end by 5 bases, with 10 bases between. There are 13 residues in the CDR3. The germline V gene has CDR1 MDHEN and CDR2 SYDVKM. The CDR3 DNA is TGTGCCAGCAGTTTAGGTCCGGAGAACGAGCAGTACTTC. It translates to CASSLGPENEQYF. The full variable domain, with the rest looked up from reference TRBV28 and TRBJ2-7, is DVKVTQSSRYLVKRTGEKVFLECVQDMDHENMFWYRQDPGLGLRLIYFSYDVKMKEKGDIPEGYSVSREKKERFSLILESASTNQTSMYLCASSLGPENEQYFGPGTRLTVT.

Worth noting for this clone: Other DNA sequences in this specimen translate into the identical CDR3. The J gene is TRBJ2-7, the V gene TRBV20-1; no firm D call. CDR3 size: 11 residues. CDR1 and CDR2 from the germline V gene are DFQATT and SNEGSKA (reference sequence). Trimming removed 0 bases at V and 3 bases at J, with 3 bases between. CDR3 coding DNA: TGCAGTGCTAGAGATATCTACGAGCAGTACTTC. Amino acid sequence: CSARDIYEQYF.

The V gene is TRBV7-9, the J gene TRBJ2-3; 16 positions match TRBD2. With V trimmed by 3 bases and J by 7 bases, 4 bases remained unmatched. Per germline, CDR1 SEHNR and CDR2 FQNEAQ (reference sequence). The CDR3 totals 16 residues. The CDR3 sequence is CASSLGLAGGQNTQYF. CDR3 DNA sequence: TGTGCCAGCAGCTTGGGACTAGCGGGAGGGCAAAATACGCAGTATTTT.

The CDR3 DNA sequence: TGTGCCAGCAGCCCAAGGGGTCTTAATTCACCCCTCCACTTT. It yields the protein CASSPRGLNSPLHF. The chain links TRBV9 to TRBJ1-6; a possible D gene is TRBD1 (5 bases). V was pared by 4 bases and J by 6 bases, with 11 bases between. From germline, CDR1 is SGDLS and CDR2 YYNGEE. The CDR3 consists of 14 residues. Filled out from reference TRBV9 and TRBJ1-6, the complete variable domain reads DSGVTQTPKHLITATGQRVTLRCSPRSGDLSVYWYQQSLDQGLQFLIQYYNGEERAKGNILERFSAQQFPDLHSELNLSSLELGDSALYFCASSPRGLNSPLHFGNGTRLTVT.

The chain recombines TRBV27 with TRBJ2-7, with a possible D match to TRBD1 (6 bases). This CDR3 region has 13 residues. Germline CDR1 MNHEY, CDR2 SMNVEV (reference sequence). Trimming removed 5 bases at V and 6 bases at J, with 14 bases between. The CDR3 spells CASSLGTPSEQYF. CDR3 coding DNA: TGTGCCAGCAGTCTCGGGACACCCTCCGAGCAGTACTTC.

This clone was found once. The chain has TRBV6-5 and TRBJ2-3, with TRBD2 identical over 9 bases. The trim removed 4 bases at V and 2 bases at J, leaving 7 bases unmatched. CDR3 length equals 16 residues. Germline CDR1 reads MNHEY; CDR2 reads SVGAGI. The CDR3 spells CASSSRAGGATDTQYF. CDR3 nucleotides: TGTGCCAGCAGTTCCCGCGCGGGAGGGGCCACAGATACGCAGTATTTT.

The chain recombines TRBV2 with TRBJ2-5; TRBD2 matches 7 bases. The CDR3 extends over 15 amino acids. Looked up from germline, CDR1 is SNHLY and CDR2 is FYNNEI. J was trimmed by 2 bases and V by 7 bases; bases with no gene match: 10. CDR3 amino acids: CASKGLGGSQETQYF. CDR3 nucleotides: TGTGCCAGCAAGGGGTTAGGCGGGAGTCAAGAGACCCAGTACTTC.

A word on this clone: Other DNA sequences within the sample encode an identical CDR3. The chain uses TRBV24-1 and TRBJ1-1, with D perhaps matching TRBD1 (5 bases). The CDR3 totals 13 residues. The germline V gene has CDR1 KGHDR and CDR2 SFDVKD. Trimming removed 7 bases at V and 0 bases at J, with 8 bases between. In DNA, the CDR3 is TGTGCCACCAGGGGGGGAGTGAACACTGAAGCTTTCTTT. Amino acids: CATRGGVNTEAFF.

CDR3: CASSWAPGGDTQYF. DNA for the CDR3: TGTGCCAGCAGCTGGGCACCAGGGGGAGATACGCAGTATTTT. The genes are TRBV5-4 and TRBJ2-3; 7 nucleotides agree with TRBD1. Looked up from germline, CDR1 is SGHNT and CDR2 is YYREEE (reference sequence). The CDR3 runs to 14 residues. Unmatched junction bases numbered 6, after V lost 3 bases and J lost 5 bases. The variable domain in full, completed from reference TRBV5-4 and TRBJ2-3, reads ETGVTQSPTHLIKTRGQQVTLRCSSQSGHNTVSWYQQALGQGPQFIFQYYREEENGRGNFPPRFSGLQFPNYSSELNVNALELDDSALYLCASSWAPGGDTQYFGPGTRLTVL.

Ten or more counts support this clone. CDR3 DNA: TGTGCTAGTGGTCGCTCCTACTACGAGCAGTACTTC. Translating it yields CASGRSYYEQYF. The chain joins TRBV12-5 to TRBJ2-7; D unresolved. This CDR3 contains 12 residues. The V gene's germline CDR1 is LGHNT and CDR2 FRNRAP. Trimming took off 5 bases at V and 3 bases at J, with 8 bases between the two ends.

This clone was picked up one time. J is TRBJ1-3 and V is TRBV28; D is undetermined. Germline V gene lookup returns CDR1 MDHEN and CDR2 SYDVKM. The CDR3 spans 16 residues. The V and J ends lost 6 bases and 3 bases respectively, with 18 bases between them. For the CDR3, the DNA is TGTGCCAGCAGCCCGATTGTAGGAGGTTTTGGAAACACCATATATTTT. Protein product: CASSPIVGGFGNTIYF.

This clone was observed a single time. The V gene is TRBV6-5, the J gene TRBJ1-4; D is undetermined. The germline V and J ends were trimmed by 2 bases and 7 bases, with 14 bases remaining between them. CDR1 is MNHEY, CDR2 SVGAGI, per germline. The CDR3 loop spans 15 amino acids. CDR3: CASSYHPGRGEKLFF. Here the CDR3 DNA reads TGTGCCAGCAGTTACCATCCCGGACGGGGTGAAAAACTGTTTTTT.

The genes are TRBV5-4 and TRBJ1-1; 7 nucleotides match TRBD1. V lost 0 bases, J lost 0 bases, and 2 bases stayed unmatched. The germline gives CDR1 SGHNT, CDR2 YYREEE (reference sequence). The CDR3 loop spans 15 amino acids. This CDR3 is CASSLDRGMNTEAFF. CDR3 DNA: TGTGCCAGCAGCTTGGACAGGGGTATGAACACTGAAGCTTTCTTT.

The chain recombines TRBV29-1 with TRBJ2-3; 16 bases match TRBD2. Per the germline V gene, CDR1 is SQVTM and CDR2 is ANQGSEA. CDR3 length: 15 amino acids. V shed 7 bases, J shed 5 bases, and the junction held 6 bases outside the gene matches. The CDR3 loop is CSAEGLAGGVDTQYF. CDR3 nucleotides: TGCAGCGCCGAGGGACTAGCGGGAGGGGTAGATACGCAGTATTTT.

The chain recombines TRBV4-1 with TRBJ1-3; D is perhaps TRBD1 (5 bases). The V end was cut by 3 bases, the J end by 0 bases, with 12 bases between. Germline lookup yields CDR1 MGHRA and CDR2 YSYEKL. This CDR3 has 16 amino acids. The CDR3 loop reads CASSHSQGPSGNTIYF. The CDR3 DNA reads as TGCGCCAGCAGCCACTCCCAGGGCCCCTCTGGAAACACCATATATTTT.

CDR3 amino acids: CASNDPGGGQPQHF. The CDR3 nucleotides read TGTGCCAGCAATGACCCCGGGGGAGGCCAGCCCCAGCATTTT. The chain carries TRBV7-2 and TRBJ1-5, with a possible D match to TRBD1 (5 bases). The V gene lost 7 bases and the J gene lost 7 bases, with 17 bases spanning the gap. CDR3 length: 14 residues. Germline values: CDR1 SGHTA, CDR2 FQGNSA.

V usage is TRBV10-1 and J usage is TRBJ1-4, with D unclear. The CDR3 has 13 amino acids. Germline loops: CDR1 WNHNN, CDR2 SYGVQD (reference sequence). V lost 3 bases and J lost 4, with 6 bases in between. CDR3 nucleotide sequence: TGCGCCAGCAGTGACAGAAATAATGAAAAACTGTTTTTT. Amino acid sequence: CASSDRNNEKLFF.

This chain uses TRBV5-1 with TRBJ2-7; TRBD1 matches at 12 bases. J lost 4 bases, V lost 4 bases, and 9 bases had no gene match. The CDR3 is 16 amino acids. Germline V gives CDR1 SGHRS, CDR2 YFSETQ. The CDR3 is CASSQGPGQGAYEQYF. For the CDR3, the DNA is TGCGCCAGCAGCCAGGGGCCGGGACAGGGGGCTTACGAGCAGTACTTC.

This chain joins TRBV7-9 and TRBJ2-1; TRBD2 agrees at 11 bases. Trimming cost V 6 bases and J 7 bases; bases outside gene matches: 11. Germline-derived CDR1 and CDR2 are SEHNR and FQNEAQ (reference sequence). The CDR3 is 16 residues long. The CDR3 nucleotides are TGTGCCAGCAGTTCCAGCCGGACTAGCGGGCCTAATGAGCAGTTCTTC. It is translated as CASSSSRTSGPNEQFF.

This clone was recorded only once. The chain combines TRBV13 with TRBJ2-3; weak D call: TRBD2 (6 bases). CDR1 and CDR2 (germline): PRHDT, FYEKMQ (reference sequence). V gave up 2 bases and J gave up 3 bases, with 15 bases separating them. The CDR3 has 16 amino acids. The CDR3 nucleotides read TGTGCCAGCAGCTTAAAAACGGGAGTTCGGACAGATACGCAGTATTTT. Its protein is CASSLKTGVRTDTQYF.

The chain recombines TRBV4-2 with TRBJ1-1; 7 bases align to TRBD1. The germline gives CDR1 LGHNA, CDR2 YNFKEQ. This CDR3 spans 16 amino acids. The trim removed 0 bases at V and 4 bases at J, leaving 8 bases unmatched. The CDR3 sequence is CASSQDRTGVFTEAFF. CDR3 sequence (DNA): TGTGCCAGCAGCCAAGATAGGACAGGCGTGTTCACTGAAGCTTTCTTT.